This T cell receptor beta chain was recovered during a study of T cells in Graves' hyperthyroidism and ophthalmopathy. This clonotype was counted at least ten times. Amplification targeted TCR beta CDR3 regions from RNA transcripts. A set of HTBI primers served as the primers for a first-round RT-PCR of the TCR CDR3. TCRdb re-derived calls from the multiplex PCR reads in MiXCR, one entry per CDR3 protein. This sample has about 620,000 distinct CDR3 sequences, with 15% to 20% found just once. The sample consisted of blood. This clonotype was sampled from a woman aged 25 to 45 with Graves' hyperthyroidism.

The CDR3 coding sequence is TGTGCCAGCAGTCCCCTCCGGGGGAATGAGCAGTTCTTC. Protein product: CASSPLRGNEQFF. The rearrangement uses TRBV28 and TRBJ2-1, with a tentative D call TRBD2 (6 bases). V lost 5 bases and J 7 bases, leaving 12 bases between the germline ends. CDR1 and CDR2 (germline): MDHEN, SYDVKM. CDR3 length: 13 amino acids.